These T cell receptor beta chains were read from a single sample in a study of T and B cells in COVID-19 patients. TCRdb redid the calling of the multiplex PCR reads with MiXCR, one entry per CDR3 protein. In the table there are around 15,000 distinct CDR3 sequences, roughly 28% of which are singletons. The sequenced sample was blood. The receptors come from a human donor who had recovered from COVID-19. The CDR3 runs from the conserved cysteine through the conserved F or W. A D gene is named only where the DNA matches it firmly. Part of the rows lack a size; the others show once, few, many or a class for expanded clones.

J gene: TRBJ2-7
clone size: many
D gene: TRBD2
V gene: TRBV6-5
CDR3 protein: CASSYSATSGIGGQYF
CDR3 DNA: TGTGCCAGCAGTTACTCTGCGACTAGCGGCATAGGGGGGCAGTACTTC

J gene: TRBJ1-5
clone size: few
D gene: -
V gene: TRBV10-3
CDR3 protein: CAISERSFSNQPQHF
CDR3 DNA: TGTGCCATCAGTGAACGGTCGTTTAGCAATCAGCCCCAGCATTTT

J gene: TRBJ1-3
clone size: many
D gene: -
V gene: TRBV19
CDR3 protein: CASSPGTGNTIYF
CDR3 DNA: TGTGCCAGTAGTCCGGGGACTGGAAACACCATATATTTT

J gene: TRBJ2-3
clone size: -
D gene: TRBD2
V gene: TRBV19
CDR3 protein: CASSGLAGSTDTQYF
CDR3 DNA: TGTGCCAGTAGCGGGCTAGCGGGGAGTACAGATACGCAGTATTTT

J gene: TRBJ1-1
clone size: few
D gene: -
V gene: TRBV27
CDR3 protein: CASSWGGLNTEAFF
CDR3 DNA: TGTGCCAGCAGTTGGGGGGGGTTGAACACTGAAGCTTTCTTT

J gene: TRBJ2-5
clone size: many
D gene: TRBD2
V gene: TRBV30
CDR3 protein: CAWTLAGGPQETQYF
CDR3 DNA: TGTGCCTGGACTTTAGCGGGGGGGCCGCAAGAGACCCAGTACTTC

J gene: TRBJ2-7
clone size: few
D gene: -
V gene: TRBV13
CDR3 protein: CASSLGRGYEQYF
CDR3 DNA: TGTGCCAGCTCTTTGGGTCGGGGCTACGAGCAGTACTTC

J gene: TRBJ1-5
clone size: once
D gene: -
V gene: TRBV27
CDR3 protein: CASYAPGSNQPQHF
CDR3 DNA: TGTGCCAGCTACGCGCCAGGGAGCAATCAGCCCCAGCATTTT

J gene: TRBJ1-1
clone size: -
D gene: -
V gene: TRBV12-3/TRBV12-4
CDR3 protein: CASSSIGRGTEAFF
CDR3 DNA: TGTGCCAGCAGTTCCATTGGTAGGGGCACTGAAGCTTTCTTT

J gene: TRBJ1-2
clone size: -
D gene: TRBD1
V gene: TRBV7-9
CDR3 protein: CASSPAGQGIYGYTF
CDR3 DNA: TGTGCCAGCAGTCCCGCCGGACAGGGGATATATGGCTACACCTTC

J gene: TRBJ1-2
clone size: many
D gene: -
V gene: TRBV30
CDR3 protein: CAWRTALYTF
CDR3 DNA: TGTGCCTGGAGGACAGCATTGTACACCTTC

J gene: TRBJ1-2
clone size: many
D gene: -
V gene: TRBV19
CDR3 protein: CASSLNQADYGYTF
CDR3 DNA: TGTGCCAGTAGTCTAAACCAAGCTGACTATGGCTACACCTTC